These 23 T cell receptor beta chains were all obtained from the same sample, sequenced in a study of CD8+CD57+ T cells in acquired aplastic anemia. TCR beta VDJ combinations and CDR3 sequences were profiled from genomic DNA. A single record per CDR3 protein comes from TCRdb applying MiXCR to the reads. The sample has about 210,000 distinct CDR3 sequences; 34% are singletons. The specimen sequenced was sorted CD4+, CD8+, or CD8+CD57+ T cells (not recorded which) from PBMCs. These receptors were taken from a human donor in good health, serving as a control.

With regard to this clonotype: The junction departs from the called germline gene at one end, perhaps through a read error. V usage is TRBV15 and J usage is TRBJ1-1; D is ambiguous. This CDR3 is 12 amino acids long. Germline V lookup: CDR1 LNHNV, CDR2 YYDKDF (reference sequence). In nucleotides, the CDR3 is TGTGCCGCCAGCAGTAGGAACACTGAAGCTTTCTTT. Translating it yields CAASSRNTEAFF.

Written as DNA, the CDR3 is TGTGCCAGCAGCTTAGGGGGACAGAAGAGAAATGAAGCTTTCTTT. Translated, it gives CASSLGGQKRNEAFF. The J gene is TRBJ1-1, the V gene TRBV11-2, with 7 bases fitting TRBD1. Trimming cost V 1 base and J 7 bases; bases outside gene matches: 9. Germline V gives CDR1 SGHAT, CDR2 FQNNGV. The CDR3 extends over 15 amino acids.

This chain uses TRBV2 with TRBJ2-7, with 8 bases identical to TRBD1. The CDR3 spans 14 residues. Germline V gene data show CDR1 as SNHLY and CDR2 as FYNNEI. Trimming removed 7 bases from V and 3 bases from J; junction bases left unmatched: 8. The CDR3 DNA follows: TGTGCCAGCAATAGACAGGGGCCGGGCTACGAGCAGTACTTC. This translates into CASNRQGPGYEQYF.

V usage is TRBV2 and J usage is TRBJ2-7, with D tentatively TRBD2 (5 bases). CDR1 is SNHLY, CDR2 FYNNEI, per germline. The germline V and J ends were trimmed by 4 bases and 7 bases, with 11 bases remaining between them. The CDR3 runs to 12 residues. CDR3 DNA: TGTGCCAGCAGTGGAGGCGGGTGGGAGCAGTACTTC. Translating gives CASSGGGWEQYF.

Only a few counts were recorded for this clonotype. The V and J genes are TRBV11-2 and TRBJ2-6, with D perhaps matching TRBD2 (6 bases). The CDR3 runs 16 residues. Germline V gene lookup returns CDR1 SGHAT and CDR2 FQNNGV. Trimming removed 4 bases at V and 2 bases at J, with 12 bases between. In nucleotides, the CDR3 is TGTGCCAGCAGCTATGTTGGAGGGGCTGGGGCCAACGTCCTGACTTTC. It yields the protein CASSYVGGAGANVLTF.

This clonotype has ten or more counts. The genes are TRBV29-1 and TRBJ2-1, with TRBD1 matching over 7 bases. The CDR3 sequence is 15 residues long. Germline CDR1 is SQVTM and CDR2 is ANQGSEA. V gave up 5 bases and J gave up 1 base; unmatched junction bases: 8. The CDR3 nucleotides read TGCAGCGTTCTTGACAGGGTAAGGTCCTACAATGAGCAGTTCTTC. Translating it yields CSVLDRVRSYNEQFF.

The V call is TRBV25-1, the J call TRBJ1-4; tentative D call: TRBD1 (6 bases). The germline gives CDR1 MGHDK, CDR2 SYGVNS. The V and J ends lost 1 base and 10 bases respectively, with 16 bases between them. The CDR3 is 15 amino acids. This CDR3 reads CASSESPGGGGKLFF. CDR3 nucleotides: TGTGCCAGCAGTGAATCACCGGGGGGCGGTGGAAAACTGTTTTTT.

This clonotype appeared a few times. This chain connects TRBV20-1 to TRBJ2-3; tentative D call: TRBD2 (6 bases). This CDR3 contains 15 residues. In germline, CDR1 is DFQATT, CDR2 SNEGSKA (reference sequence). With 5 bases removed from V and 1 base from J, the gap between germline ends came to 16 bases. The CDR3 DNA reads as TGCAGTGCTGGGGAGCGGAGGGGAGGCACAGATACGCAGTATTTT. Translated, it gives CSAGERRGGTDTQYF.

In its sample, this clonotype was seen many times. The chain uses TRBV30 and TRBJ1-6; TRBD1 might be the D (5 bases). Germline lookup yields CDR1 GTSNPN and CDR2 SVGIG (reference sequence). The CDR3 contains 13 residues. Trimming removed 0 bases from V and 8 bases from J, with 8 bases in between. CDR3 sequence reads: CAWSVQDHSPLHF. The CDR3 DNA is TGTGCCTGGAGTGTACAGGACCATTCACCCCTCCACTTT.

In this sample, this clonotype turned up many times. CDR3 nucleotides: TGTGCCAGCGGCAGATTCTTCACAGATACGCAGTATTTT. This sequence encodes CASGRFFTDTQYF. This chain joins TRBV2 and TRBJ2-3, with D unresolved. The CDR3 covers 13 residues. Germline V gene data show CDR1 as SNHLY and CDR2 as FYNNEI. Between the trimmed V and J ends, which lost 8 bases and 2 bases, there was a span of 11 bases.

V is TRBV5-1 and J is TRBJ1-1, with a weak D call TRBD1 (5 bases). The germline V gene has CDR1 SGHRS and CDR2 YFSETQ. V was pared by 1 base and J by 9 bases, with 19 bases between. The CDR3 contains 15 residues. The CDR3 DNA sequence: TGCGCCAGCAGCTTGTATTCTTCCCCAGGGAAGAAAGCTTTCTTT. Its protein product is CASSLYSSPGKKAFF.

The V gene is TRBV7-9, the J gene TRBJ2-7; D is perhaps TRBD2 (6 bases). Germline CDR1 is SEHNR and CDR2 is FQNEAQ (reference sequence). Between the trimmed V and J ends, which lost 4 bases and 0 bases, there was a span of 13 bases. The length of the CDR3 is 15 residues. The chain's CDR3 is CASSSGGKYSYEQYF. The CDR3 DNA reads as TGTGCCAGCAGCTCAGGCGGGAAATACTCCTACGAGCAGTACTTC.

Note on this clonotype: This may be a read error, as it is one base from a much larger clone. The chain carries TRBV24-1 and TRBJ1-6; 9 nucleotides align to TRBD1. Trimming removed 9 bases from V and 6 bases from J; junction bases left unmatched: 11. Germline V gene sequence: CDR1 KGHDR, CDR2 SFDVKD. The CDR3 length is 16 residues. CDR3 DNA: TGTGCCACCCTGGAGCGTGGGACAGGGCGTAATTCACCCCTCCACTTT. Residues: CATLERGTGRNSPLHF.

The chain has TRBV15 and TRBJ2-7, with D hard to call. Trimming removed 4 bases at V and 0 bases at J, with 7 bases between. Germline V gene data show CDR1 as LNHNV and CDR2 as YYDKDF (reference sequence). This CDR3 region has 13 residues. The DNA of the CDR3 is TGTGCCACCAGCAAGAGAAACTCCTACGAGCAGTACTTC. Protein sequence: CATSKRNSYEQYF.

This clonotype was seen ten or more times. CDR3 loop: CASKPNPGQGAYGYTF. DNA for the CDR3: TGTGCCAGCAAACCGAACCCGGGACAGGGAGCCTATGGCTACACCTTC. This chain connects TRBV2 to TRBJ1-2, with 9 bases that match TRBD1. CDR3 size: 16 residues. V trimming: 7 bases; J trimming: 4 bases; junction bases outside the gene matches: 13. CDR1 and CDR2 (germline): SNHLY, FYNNEI.

This clonotype was seen at least ten times. The gene calls are TRBV7-2 and TRBJ1-2; D not certain. The CDR3 spans 12 residues. Germline CDR1 reads SGHTA; CDR2 reads FQGNSA. V was cut by 6 bases and J by 11 bases, with 16 bases left in between. The DNA for the CDR3 is TGTGCCAGCAGTCCCCCTGGGGTGGGATACACCTTC. It is translated as CASSPPGVGYTF.

The sample holds many counts of this clonotype. The chain carries TRBV7-9 and TRBJ1-1, with D possibly matching TRBD1 (5 bases). The germline V gene encodes CDR1 SEHNR and CDR2 FQNEAQ (reference sequence). V lost 4 bases and J 4 bases, leaving 16 bases between the germline ends. CDR3 length equals 15 residues. The CDR3 spells CASSSLGGAGTEAFF. DNA for the CDR3: TGTGCCAGCAGCTCTCTAGGAGGGGCAGGCACTGAAGCTTTCTTT.

This clonotype was found many times. The chain combines TRBV19 with TRBJ1-2; 8 bases are shared with TRBD1. Germline CDR1 LNHDA, CDR2 SQIVND (reference sequence). The CDR3 has 15 amino acids. V trimming: 4 bases; J trimming: 2 bases; junction bases outside the gene matches: 6. For the CDR3, the DNA is TGTGCCAGTAGTACGCGCAGGGGGCAAAACTATGGCTACACCTTC. Amino acid sequence: CASSTRRGQNYGYTF.

There are a few counts of this clonotype. J is TRBJ1-2 and V is TRBV24-1; tentatively, D is TRBD1 (5 bases). V was shortened by 2 bases and J by 8 bases, with 8 bases between the two germline ends. This CDR3 has 12 amino acids. Germline V gene data show CDR1 as KGHDR and CDR2 as SFDVKD. The CDR3 is CATSDWGSGYTF. The CDR3 DNA reads as TGTGCCACCAGTGATTGGGGGTCGGGCTACACCTTC.

This clonotype has ten or more counts. The chain couples TRBV5-8 to TRBJ1-5; the match to TRBD1 covers 10 bases. After removal of 2 bases from V and 6 bases from J, the junction contained 2 bases not matched to a gene. The CDR3 totals 14 residues. CDR1 and CDR2 (germline): SGHTS, YDEGEE. In DNA form, the CDR3 reads TGTGCCAGCAGCTTCCGGGACAGGGGTCAGCCCCAGCATTTT. It yields the protein CASSFRDRGQPQHF.

The chain couples TRBV19 to TRBJ1-5; D is unclear. CDR3 length: 16 residues. Germline V lookup: CDR1 LNHDA, CDR2 SQIVND (reference sequence). V lost 8 bases, J lost 0 bases, and 17 bases lay in between. The CDR3 protein is CASGTSQYPSNQPQHF. CDR3 nucleotide sequence: TGTGCCAGTGGTACAAGCCAGTACCCTAGCAATCAGCCCCAGCATTTT.

This clonotype has only a few counts. This chain connects TRBV6-1 to TRBJ1-5; D might be TRBD1 (6 bases). V was cut by 4 bases and J by 7 bases, with 14 bases left in between. The CDR3 has 14 residues. Germline V gene sequence: CDR1 MNHNS, CDR2 SASEGT. The CDR3 sequence: CASSGEGGLQPQHF. CDR3 nucleotide sequence: TGTGCCAGCAGTGGGGAGGGGGGGCTACAGCCCCAGCATTTT.

With respect to this clonotype: This may be a read error: a much more frequent sequence differs by one nucleotide. The CDR3 spells CASSLRRQDYGYIF. CDR3 DNA sequence: TGTGCCAGCAGCTTGAGGCGCCAGGACTATGGCTACATCTTC. V is TRBV7-9 and J is TRBJ1-2; D ambiguous. The CDR3 contains 14 residues. The germline CDR1 and CDR2 sequences are SEHNR and FQNEAQ (reference sequence).